This T cell receptor (beta chain) was identified during a study of identifying expanded T cells in peripheral blood. Study-wide findings and caveats: Variance in clone template counts between approximately 2-week samples significantly increased with total template count across all healthy donors. Technical replicates showed around 1.3 changed clones; roughly two weeks 15 to 20; four weeks 19.

Clones were read by immunoSEQ multiplex PCR, and TCRdb kept only the in-frame ones, dropping some. The sample includes roughly 63,000 clones, about 83% seen only once; the top ten take 19%. This CDR3 is 13 amino acids long. V lost 0 bases, J lost 0 bases, and 5 bases lay in between. CDR1 and CDR2 (germline): GTSNPN, SVGIG (reference sequence). Of note for this clone: The antigen is unknown.

Healthy donors had no documented immune events, such as infections, while sampled. Sequenced material: blood. The TCR sequence derives from a person aged 18 to 75 in good health. The gene calls are TRBV30 and TRBJ1-1; D remains ambiguous. Here the CDR3 DNA reads TGTGCCTGGAGTGTACAGATGAACACTGAAGCTTTCTTT. Residues: CAWSVQMNTEAFF.